This T cell receptor (beta chain) was sequenced in a study of blood T cell repertoires in COVID-19. V lost 6 bases to trimming and J lost 8 bases; unmatched junction nucleotides: 7. The germline CDR1 and CDR2 sequences are LGHNA and YNFKEQ. The CDR3 spans 14 residues. Sequenced by immunoSEQ multiplex PCR; TCRdb stores in-frame clones only, minus some. Seen here are 50,000 to 65,000 clones, nearly 95% observed once, and the top ten hold approximately 4.2%. J is TRBJ2-1 and V is TRBV4-2; TRBD2 aligns across 10 bases. The source of this sequence is a man in his fifties with active COVID-19. The specimen sequenced was peripheral blood. The CDR3 sequence is CASSFSGRIDEQFF. The CDR3 bases are TGTGCCAGCAGTTTTAGCGGGAGGATCGATGAGCAGTTCTTC.